The 21 T cell receptor beta chains listed next were all sequenced from one sample in a study of T cells in Graves' hyperthyroidism and ophthalmopathy. TCR beta CDR3 region amplification was performed from RNA transcripts. Carried out on the TCR CDR3, a first-round RT-PCR used the HTBI primer set. TCRdb reanalysed the multiplex PCR reads using MiXCR and keeps one entry per CDR3 protein. The data show 620,000 or so distinct CDR3 sequences, about 15% seen once. The material sequenced was blood. Receptor source: a woman between 45 and 60 years old with Graves' ophthalmopathy.

The V gene is TRBV6-2 or TRBV6-3, the J gene TRBJ2-7; no reliable D call. The V gene lost 1 base and the J gene lost 0 bases, with 10 bases spanning the gap. Germline lookup yields CDR1 MNHEY and CDR2 SVGEGT. The CDR3 is 15 amino acids. CDR3 sequence reads: CASSYLGYRSYEQYF. DNA of the CDR3: TGTGCCAGCAGTTACTTGGGATACCGCTCCTACGAGCAGTACTTC.

The rearrangement uses TRBV28 and TRBJ1-6; 7 bases agree with TRBD1. The CDR3 has 13 residues. CDR1 is MDHEN, CDR2 SYDVKM, per germline. Trimming cost V 10 bases and J 7 bases; bases outside gene matches: 7. For the CDR3, the DNA is TGTGCCACCTCCCGGGACAGAAATTCACCCCTCCACTTT. Its protein is CATSRDRNSPLHF.

This clonotype was counted between two and nine times. The chain is built from TRBV9 and TRBJ1-1; 7 bases map to TRBD1. V lost 3 bases to trimming and J lost 1 base; unmatched junction nucleotides: 12. The germline V gene encodes CDR1 SGDLS and CDR2 YYNGEE. The CDR3 runs 17 residues. In nucleotides, the CDR3 is TGTGCCAGCAGCGCCCATACAGGGGCCGCTCCGAACACTGAAGCTTTCTTT. Protein: CASSAHTGAAPNTEAFF. The whole variable domain, filled in from reference TRBV9 and TRBJ1-1, reads DSGVTQTPKHLITATGQRVTLRCSPRSGDLSVYWYQQSLDQGLQFLIQYYNGEERAKGNILERFSAQQFPDLHSELNLSSLELGDSALYFCASSAHTGAAPNTEAFFGQGTRLTVV.

The table lists this clonotype with many counts. This rearrangement joins TRBV7-9 to TRBJ2-7; a weak D match, TRBD1 (5 bases). The ends were cut back, 1 base at V and 2 bases at J, with 9 bases in the middle. Germline V gene lookup returns CDR1 SEHNR and CDR2 FQNEAQ (reference sequence). CDR3 length: 14 amino acids. The CDR3 nucleotides are TGTGCCAGCAGCTTAGGACAGCGTCCCTACGAGCAGTACTTC. Its protein is CASSLGQRPYEQYF.

This clonotype was seen ten or more times. The chain combines TRBV5-6 with TRBJ2-1; D remains unclear. V lost 2 bases and J lost 7, with 13 bases in between. CDR3 length: 14 amino acids. The germline V gene encodes CDR1 SGHDT and CDR2 YYEEEE. The CDR3 DNA reads as TGTGCCAGCAGCTTTCTGCCTAGGGTAAATGAGCAGTTCTTC. It codes for CASSFLPRVNEQFF.

This clonotype was seen ten or more times. The chain joins TRBV18 to TRBJ1-1; 7 bases line up with TRBD1. The CDR3 extends over 15 amino acids. Germline V gives CDR1 KGHSH, CDR2 LQKENI. V lost 1 base, J lost 0 bases, and 2 bases stayed unmatched. The CDR3 DNA follows: TGTGCCAGCTCACCACTGACAGGGCTGAACACTGAAGCTTTCTTT. Residues: CASSPLTGLNTEAFF.

The chain couples TRBV5-4 to TRBJ2-7, with D maybe TRBD2 (6 bases). The CDR3 is made up of 16 amino acids. V was pared by 1 base and J by 1 base, with 15 bases between. Germline V gene lookup returns CDR1 SGHNT and CDR2 YYREEE (reference sequence). CDR3 residues: CASSLRLRAGSYEQYF. CDR3 nucleotide sequence: TGTGCCAGCAGCTTGCGCCTCAGGGCGGGATCCTACGAGCAGTACTTC.

This clonotype was counted many times. The genes are TRBV11-2 and TRBJ1-2; unclear D gene. V was trimmed by 0 bases and J by 4 bases, leaving 18 bases between them. The length of the CDR3 is 17 residues. Germline-derived CDR1 and CDR2 are SGHAT and FQNNGV. The CDR3 nucleotides are TGTGCCAGCAGCTTAGACCGGGAGCCTCATTTGGGCTATGGCTACACCTTC. It translates to CASSLDREPHLGYGYTF.

This clonotype appeared a few times. The gene calls are TRBV9 and TRBJ2-2; 8 nucleotides line up with TRBD1. Germline CDR1 is SGDLS and CDR2 is YYNGEE. This CDR3 contains 16 residues. Trimming at V came to 6 bases and at J to 6 bases, leaving 13 bases not matched to a gene. The CDR3 region has the DNA TGTGCCAGCACCCCGAGGTCAGGGGGCGCCCCCGGGGAGCTGTTTTTT. Protein product: CASTPRSGGAPGELFF.

This clonotype occurred a few times. V gene TRBV14 combines with J gene TRBJ2-1; D is possibly TRBD2 (6 bases). Trimming cost V 0 bases and J 2 bases, with 8 bases left between them. The length of the CDR3 is 15 residues. Germline lookup yields CDR1 SGHDN and CDR2 FVKESK. CDR3: CASSQDAGPYNEQFF. As DNA, the CDR3 is TGTGCCAGCAGCCAAGATGCGGGACCCTACAATGAGCAGTTCTTC.

V is TRBV12-3 or TRBV12-4 and J is TRBJ2-1; D not certain. The CDR3 runs to 15 residues. V lost 0 bases to trimming and J lost 5 bases, with 11 bases between them. CDR3 sequence: CASSLARELNNEQFF. CDR3 sequence (DNA): TGTGCCAGCAGTTTAGCGCGAGAACTTAACAATGAGCAGTTCTTC.

In its sample, this clonotype was seen many times. The chain links TRBV6-1 to TRBJ1-2; D unresolved. This CDR3 contains 15 residues. The germline V and J ends were trimmed by 3 bases and 1 base, with 12 bases remaining between them. Germline CDR1 reads MNHNS; CDR2 reads SASEGT. Here the CDR3 DNA reads TGTGCCAGCAGTGAGGCTGGTGGGCTTAACTATGGCTACACCTTC. It encodes CASSEAGGLNYGYTF.

This clonotype was observed a few times. The V call is TRBV9, the J call TRBJ1-3; D possibly corresponds to TRBD1 (5 bases). This CDR3 is built from 13 residues. V was pared by 7 bases and J by 4 bases, with 12 bases between. Germline loops: CDR1 SGDLS, CDR2 YYNGEE. In DNA, the CDR3 is TGTGCCAGCGGGGGGGGTTCCGGAAACACCATATATTTT. Protein product: CASGGGSGNTIYF.

The chain couples TRBV20-1 to TRBJ1-2, with 9 bases aligning to TRBD1. V was clipped by 6 bases and J by 2 bases; unmatched bases: 4. There are 13 residues in the CDR3. CDR1 and CDR2 from the germline V gene are DFQATT and SNEGSKA (reference sequence). The CDR3 DNA sequence: TGCAGTGCCCGCGGACAGGGGAACTATGGCTACACCTTC. This translates into CSARGQGNYGYTF.

This clonotype was detected ten times or more. This chain joins TRBV28 and TRBJ2-3; D is ambiguous. This CDR3 is 13 amino acids long. Trimming pared 4 bases from V and 2 bases from J, leaving 7 bases between. Germline CDR1 and CDR2: MDHEN and SYDVKM. The CDR3 region is CASSYQSTDTQYF. The CDR3 bases are TGTGCCAGCAGTTACCAGTCCACAGATACGCAGTATTTT.

This clonotype was recorded many times. This sequence joins TRBV28 and TRBJ1-3; unclear D gene. Looked up from germline, CDR1 is MDHEN and CDR2 is SYDVKM. V was cut by 2 bases and J by 0 bases, with 11 bases left in between. This CDR3 is built from 16 residues. The CDR3 bases are TGTGCCAGCAGTTTAAGGGTCGGTAGCTCTGGAAACACCATATATTTT. As protein: CASSLRVGSSGNTIYF.

This clonotype has only a few counts. V gene TRBV5-1 combines with J gene TRBJ2-1; D might be TRBD2 (5 bases). V was trimmed by 5 bases and J by 1 base, leaving 13 bases between them. CDR1 SGHRS and CDR2 YFSETQ come from the germline V gene. There are 15 residues in the CDR3. The CDR3 sequence: CASSGGRASYNEQFF. Here the CDR3 DNA reads TGCGCCAGCAGTGGTGGGAGAGCTTCCTACAATGAGCAGTTCTTC. The full variable domain, with the rest looked up from reference TRBV5-1 and TRBJ2-1, is KAGVTQTPRYLIKTRGQQVTLSCSPISGHRSVSWYQQTPGQGLQFLFEYFSETQRNKGNFPGRFSGRQFSNSRSEMNVSTLELGDSALYLCASSGGRASYNEQFFGPGTRLTVL.

This clonotype was counted many times. This chain connects TRBV27 to TRBJ2-7; D possibly uses TRBD1 or TRBD2 (5 bases each). Germline lookup yields CDR1 MNHEY and CDR2 SMNVEV (reference sequence). The CDR3 is made up of 17 amino acids. Trimming stripped 4 bases from V and 5 bases from J, with 24 bases between. CDR3 sequence: CASSSLPPGTNAHEQYF. In nucleotides, the CDR3 is TGTGCCAGCAGTTCACTCCCTCCCGGGACCAATGCTCACGAGCAGTACTTC.

This clonotype was recorded many times. The CDR3 here is CATRGQSSYNEQFF. CDR3 DNA: TGTGCCACCAGGGGACAGAGCTCCTACAATGAGCAGTTCTTC. The rearrangement links TRBV18 to TRBJ2-1; 7 bases are shared with TRBD1. From germline, CDR1 is KGHSH and CDR2 LQKENI. CDR3 length: 14 amino acids. Trimming cost V 10 bases and J 0 bases; bases outside gene matches: 6.

This clonotype was observed a few times. This sequence joins TRBV12-3 or TRBV12-4 and TRBJ2-2; 9 bases align to TRBD2. This CDR3 spans 16 amino acids. The V segment lost 6 bases and the J segment 4 bases; nucleotides outside the gene matches: 9. The CDR3 protein is CASRTPGLASTGELFF. In nucleotides, the CDR3 is TGTGCCAGCAGGACCCCGGGACTAGCCTCCACCGGGGAGCTGTTTTTT.

This clonotype was counted ten times or more. The chain uses TRBV6-2 or TRBV6-3 and TRBJ2-7, with D unclear. Germline CDR1 is MNHEY and CDR2 is SVGEGT. The germline V and J ends were trimmed by 5 bases and 2 bases, with 10 bases remaining between them. The CDR3 contains 13 residues. The CDR3 loop is CASSETSAYEQYF. The CDR3 DNA is TGTGCCAGCAGTGAAACCTCCGCCTACGAGCAGTACTTC.